This T cell receptor (beta chain) is from a study of T-cell memory formation after mild COVID-19. From 5'RACE with constant-segment primers came TCR alpha and TCR beta cDNA libraries that carried sample barcodes and UMIs. Each CDR3 protein gets one entry after TCRdb re-called the 5' RACE reads with MiXCR. Of approximately 260,000 distinct CDR3 sequences listed, over 15% are singletons. J was trimmed by 9 bases and V by 6 bases; bases with no gene match: 8. This CDR3 comprises 15 residues. The germline V gene has CDR1 SGHTA and CDR2 FQGNSA. The chain carries TRBV7-2 and TRBJ2-1; 13 bases are a match to TRBD2. The receptor was derived from a man in his late teens or twenties who had mild COVID-19 (a few samples of this study predate the infection). Cell type and time point are not known. Material for sequencing was PBMCs or a T cell subset sorted from them (not recorded which). CDR3 coding DNA: TGTGCCAGCAGTGAAACTAGCGGGGGGGCTCGTGAGCAGTTCTTC. Its translation: CASSETSGGAREQFF.